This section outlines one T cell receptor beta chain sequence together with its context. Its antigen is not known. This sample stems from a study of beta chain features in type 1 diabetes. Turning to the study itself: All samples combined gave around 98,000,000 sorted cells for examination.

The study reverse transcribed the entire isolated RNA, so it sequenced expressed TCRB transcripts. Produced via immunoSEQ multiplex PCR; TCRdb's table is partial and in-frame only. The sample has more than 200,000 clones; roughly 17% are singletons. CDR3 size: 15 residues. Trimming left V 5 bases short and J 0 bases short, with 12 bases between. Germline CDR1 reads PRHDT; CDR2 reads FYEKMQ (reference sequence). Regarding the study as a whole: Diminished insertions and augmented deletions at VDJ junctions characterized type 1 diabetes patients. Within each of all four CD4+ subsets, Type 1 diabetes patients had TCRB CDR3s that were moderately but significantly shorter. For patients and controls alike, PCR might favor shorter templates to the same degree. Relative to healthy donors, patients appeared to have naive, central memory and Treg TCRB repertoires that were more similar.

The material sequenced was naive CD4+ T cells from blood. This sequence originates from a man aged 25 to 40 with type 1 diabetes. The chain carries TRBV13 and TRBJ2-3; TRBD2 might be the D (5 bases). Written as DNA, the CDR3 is TGTGCCAGCAGCCCGCGGGCGACTAGCACAGATACGCAGTATTTT. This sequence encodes CASSPRATSTDTQYF.